Below are 19 T cell receptor beta chains sequenced from a single sample in a study of cytomegalovirus exposure and HLA in healthy donors. In the PCR, 60 Vbeta and 13 Jbeta primers were used. The repertoire was sequenced with immunoSEQ multiplex PCR; TCRdb's copy has only in-frame clones and lacks some. This sample has about 91,000 clones, with 60% to 65% found just once. Source material: PBMCs. Every receptor here comes from a human donor in good health.

The chain carries TRBV11-2 and TRBJ1-2, with TRBD1 identical over 12 bases. J was trimmed by 7 bases and V by 5 bases; bases with no gene match: 8. Germline-derived CDR1 and CDR2 are SGHAT and FQNNGV. The CDR3 length is 15 residues. CDR3 region: CASSLQGQGASGYTF. In nucleotides, the CDR3 is TGTGCCAGCAGCCTCCAGGGACAGGGGGCGTCTGGCTACACCTTC.

The chain joins TRBV7-2 to TRBJ2-2; weak D call: TRBD1 (5 bases). V dropped 2 bases and J dropped 1 base, with 5 bases sitting between them. The germline CDR1 and CDR2 sequences are SGHTA and FQGNSA. The CDR3 runs to 14 residues. The CDR3 sequence: CASSLQGNTGELFF. The CDR3 region has the DNA TGTGCCAGCAGCTTACAGGGGAACACCGGGGAGCTGTTTTTT.

V usage is TRBV18 and J usage is TRBJ2-5, with 9 bases lining up with TRBD1. V lost 1 base to trimming and J lost 2 bases; unmatched junction nucleotides: 2. Germline values: CDR1 KGHSH, CDR2 LQKENI. The CDR3 spans 15 residues. The CDR3 here is CASSPRDREQETQYF. The CDR3 coding sequence is TGTGCCAGCTCACCACGGGACAGGGAACAAGAGACCCAGTACTTC. Using reference TRBV18 and TRBJ2-5 for the parts outside the CDR3, the full variable domain is NAGVMQNPRHLVRRRGQEARLRCSPMKGHSHVYWYRQLPEEGLKFMVYLQKENIIDESGMPKERFSAEFPKEGPSILRIQQVVRGDSAAYFCASSPRDREQETQYFGPGTRLLVL.

The chain couples TRBV29-1 to TRBJ2-7, with 7 bases aligning to TRBD1. The CDR3 runs 14 residues. The trim removed 0 bases at V and 5 bases at J, leaving 7 bases unmatched. The germline V gene has CDR1 SQVTM and CDR2 ANQGSEA. The CDR3 region is CSVEDGQGVDEQYF. Written as DNA, the CDR3 is TGCAGCGTTGAAGATGGGCAGGGGGTAGACGAGCAGTACTTC.

This clone was detected only a few times. This sequence joins TRBV5-6 and TRBJ1-2; D not resolved. Germline V lookup: CDR1 SGHDT, CDR2 YYEEEE. Trimming cost V 3 bases and J 7 bases, with 10 bases left between them. The CDR3 has 12 amino acids. The CDR3 protein is CASSSSGGGYTF. The CDR3 DNA sequence: TGTGCCAGCAGCTCCTCGGGTGGTGGCTACACCTTC.

Concerning this clone itself: This same CDR3 is encoded by further DNA sequences in the sample. This rearrangement joins TRBV30 to TRBJ2-3; 8 nucleotides line up with TRBD2. Germline CDR1 GTSNPN, CDR2 SVGIG (reference sequence). The junction had 5 bases not matched to a gene; V was cut back by 1 base and J by 2 bases. The length of the CDR3 is 15 residues. CDR3 in DNA: TGTGCCTGGAGTGACGGGGGGGGAGACACAGATACGCAGTATTTT. Protein sequence: CAWSDGGGDTDTQYF.

In this sample, this clone turned up a few times. The chain links TRBV9 to TRBJ2-2, with TRBD2 matching 7 bases. The J segment lost 4 bases and the V segment lost 0 bases, leaving 3 bases of the junction unmatched. The CDR3 has 15 residues. Germline V gene data show CDR1 as SGDLS and CDR2 as YYNGEE. The CDR3 sequence: CASSVAGGLTGELFF. The CDR3 region has the DNA TGTGCCAGCAGCGTAGCGGGGGGTCTCACCGGGGAGCTGTTTTTT.

CDR3 nucleotide sequence: TGTGCCAGCAGCCTGGACAGGGGGAAGGGCGGTGGTGGCTACACCTTC. Its protein is CASSLDRGKGGGGYTF. The V and J genes are TRBV5-4 and TRBJ1-2, with 10 bases fitting TRBD1. The CDR3 is 16 amino acids. V lost 4 bases and J lost 7; bases outside the gene matches: 13. In germline, CDR1 is SGHNT, CDR2 YYREEE (reference sequence).

This sequence joins TRBV2 and TRBJ2-5, with a tentative D call TRBD2 (5 bases). The V and J ends lost 7 bases and 1 base respectively, with 10 bases between them. The germline gives CDR1 SNHLY, CDR2 FYNNEI. CDR3 length: 13 residues. The CDR3 nucleotides are TGTGCCAGCATAAGCGGACGCCAAGAGACCCAGTACTTC. Amino acid sequence: CASISGRQETQYF.

The chain recombines TRBV7-2 with TRBJ1-2; 9 bases match TRBD1. Germline lookup yields CDR1 SGHTA and CDR2 FQGNSA. V was clipped by 3 bases and J by 7 bases; unmatched bases: 9. The CDR3 totals 15 residues. CDR3 bases: TGTGCCAGCAGCTTCCCGGGACAGGGAGTAAGTGGCTACACCTTC. Its translation is CASSFPGQGVSGYTF.

V and J are TRBV7-9 and TRBJ1-1; 7 bases are a match to TRBD1. The germline V gene has CDR1 SEHNR and CDR2 FQNEAQ (reference sequence). V dropped 1 base and J dropped 5; count of bases not matched to a gene: 1. The CDR3 length is 13 residues. CDR3 amino acids: CASSLEQGTEAFF. DNA for the CDR3: TGTGCCAGCAGCTTAGAACAGGGGACTGAAGCTTTCTTT.

The DNA for the CDR3 is TGTGCCGGGGACAGGGGGCAGGGGAACACCGGGGAGCTGTTTTTT. This sequence encodes CAGDRGQGNTGELFF. The chain couples TRBV5-4 to TRBJ2-2, with 12 bases that match TRBD1. The germline V gene has CDR1 SGHNT and CDR2 YYREEE (reference sequence). J was trimmed by 1 base and V by 10 bases; bases with no gene match: 5. The CDR3 is 15 amino acids.

V usage is TRBV18 and J usage is TRBJ1-1; D is perhaps TRBD1 (5 bases). Germline-derived CDR1 and CDR2 are KGHSH and LQKENI. The CDR3 sequence is 14 residues long. The ends were cut back, 3 bases at V and 4 bases at J, with 12 bases in the middle. CDR3: CASSPGEGSTEAFF. In nucleotides, the CDR3 is TGTGCCAGCTCACCCGGGGAGGGGTCCACTGAAGCTTTCTTT.

The chain has TRBV30 and TRBJ2-7; 7 nucleotides match TRBD2. Per germline, CDR1 GTSNPN and CDR2 SVGIG (reference sequence). V was clipped by 3 bases and J by 4 bases; unmatched bases: 9. The CDR3 has 14 residues. This chain's CDR3 is CAWRFRGVLYEQYF. The DNA of the CDR3 is TGTGCCTGGAGGTTCCGGGGGGTTTTGTACGAGCAGTACTTC. Filled out from reference TRBV30 and TRBJ2-7, the complete variable domain reads SQTIHQWPATLVQPVGSPLSLECTVEGTSNPNLYWYRQAAGRGLQLLFYSVGIGQISSEVPQNLSASRPQDRQFILSSKKLLLSDSGFYLCAWRFRGVLYEQYFGPGTRLTVT.

The J gene is TRBJ2-7, the V gene TRBV12-5; tentative D call: TRBD1 (6 bases). V lost 0 bases and J 3 bases, leaving 15 bases between the germline ends. This CDR3 is 16 amino acids long. Germline V CDR1 and CDR2: LGHNT, FRNRAP. The CDR3 sequence is CASGLVLPRTVYEQYF. As DNA, the CDR3 is TGTGCTAGTGGTTTGGTACTCCCGAGGACAGTCTACGAGCAGTACTTC.

The gene calls are TRBV7-2 and TRBJ2-1, with a possible D match to TRBD2 (6 bases). This CDR3 has 16 amino acids. V was clipped by 5 bases and J by 6 bases, with 20 bases between them. The V gene's germline CDR1 is SGHTA and CDR2 FQGNSA. This CDR3 is CASSPDLTSMGNEQFF. The CDR3 DNA follows: TGTGCCAGCAGCCCCGACCTGACTAGTATGGGCAATGAGCAGTTCTTC.

This clone came up a few times. The chain is built from TRBV9 and TRBJ2-7; D gene ambiguous. V lost 0 bases, J lost 4 bases, and 14 bases lay in between. In germline, CDR1 is SGDLS, CDR2 YYNGEE. This CDR3 is built from 15 residues. The CDR3 sequence: CASSVGVAPLYEQYF. CDR3 coding DNA: TGTGCCAGCAGCGTAGGCGTAGCCCCCCTTTACGAGCAGTACTTC.

About this clone: The same CDR3 is also encoded by other DNA sequences in this sample. The chain couples TRBV7-2 to TRBJ2-7, with D possibly TRBD1 on 5 matching bases. This CDR3 is 15 amino acids long. Germline V gene data show CDR1 as SGHTA and CDR2 as FQGNSA. V lost 1 base and J lost 2, with 12 bases in between. The CDR3 DNA reads as TGTGCCAGCAGCTTAGTAGGGGTGGATGCCTACGAGCAGTACTTC. Amino acids: CASSLVGVDAYEQYF.

This clone was observed a few times. The chain employs TRBV7-2 and TRBJ1-2, with D uncertain. The V gene lost 5 bases and the J gene lost 7 bases, with 8 bases spanning the gap. Germline CDR1 SGHTA, CDR2 FQGNSA. CDR3 size: 11 residues. The CDR3 DNA follows: TGTGCCAGCAGCCAAGCGGTTGGCTACACCTTC. Its translation is CASSQAVGYTF. Together with reference TRBV7-2 and TRBJ1-2, the CDR3 gives the full variable domain: GAGVSQSPSNKVTEKGKDVELRCDPISGHTALYWYRQSLGQGLEFLIYFQGNSAPDKSGLPSDRFSAERTGGSVSTLTIQRTQQEDSAVYLCASSQAVGYTFGSGTRLTVV.